This T cell receptor (beta chain) was identified in a study of T and B cells in COVID-19 patients. Study results and limitations: CD4+, regulatory T cell, CD8+ and sorted SARS-CoV-2-responsive or tetramer+ T cells were not yet sequenced.

Multiplex PCR with BIOMED2 TRB-A/B primer pools amplified TRB rearrangements. TCRdb used MiXCR to reprocess the multiplex PCR reads, holding one entry per CDR3 protein. The sample lists more than 9,000 distinct CDR3 sequences, 25% to 30% occurring once. Each TRB amplification used roughly 240-550 ng of genomic DNA from blood. With regard to this clonotype: As yet, its antigen is unknown.

Trimming cost V 0 bases and J 8 bases, with 14 bases left between them. CDR1 is MGHRA, CDR2 YSYEKL, per germline. This CDR3 spans 15 amino acids. The chain combines TRBV4-1 with TRBJ2-1; D may be TRBD2 (6 bases). This receptor was identified in a human donor who had recovered from COVID-19. The sequencing sample was made of blood. The CDR3 is CASSQEGAGMDEQFF. The CDR3 bases are TGCGCCAGCAGCCAAGAAGGGGCGGGGATGGATGAGCAGTTCTTC.